These 12 T cell receptor beta chains share one sample of origin, sequenced in a study of T-cell memory formation after mild COVID-19. TCRdb reanalysed the 5' RACE reads using MiXCR and keeps one entry per CDR3 protein. The repertoire consists of approximately 300,000 distinct CDR3 sequences, with around 8% occurring once and the leading ten covering roughly 23%. The sample taken for sequencing was PBMCs or a T cell subset sorted from them (not recorded which). The receptors were gathered from a man aged 18 to 29 who had mild COVID-19 (a few samples of this study predate the infection). Cell type and time point are not known.

This clonotype has only a few counts. The chain couples TRBV12-3 or TRBV12-4 to TRBJ1-4; TRBD1 is a possible D gene (6 bases). The CDR3 extends over 16 amino acids. Trimming removed 7 bases from V and 3 bases from J, with 18 bases in between. CDR3 residues: CASTRTVGRANEKLFF. The CDR3, as DNA: TGTGCCAGCACCCGGACAGTTGGCAGGGCTAATGAAAAACTGTTTTTT.

This clonotype was found many times. This chain uses TRBV5-6 with TRBJ1-4, with D uncertain. Germline CDR1 is SGHDT and CDR2 is YYEEEE. The CDR3 totals 13 residues. Trimming left V 0 bases short and J 4 bases short, with 4 bases between. In DNA form, the CDR3 reads TGTGCCAGCAGCTTGGGGGATAATGAAAAACTGTTTTTT. It specifies CASSLGDNEKLFF.

The sample holds many counts of this clonotype. This chain connects TRBV20-1 to TRBJ1-3; no clear D. CDR3 length: 11 residues. Germline-derived CDR1 and CDR2 are DFQATT and SNEGSKA (reference sequence). Trimming removed 3 bases from V and 1 base from J, with 1 base in between. The CDR3 coding sequence is TGCAGTGCTAGTTCTGGAAACACCATATATTTT. It specifies CSASSGNTIYF.

A word on this clonotype: A much larger clone differs by one base, so this may be a read error. V usage is TRBV5-1 and J usage is TRBJ1-1; D gene uncertain. The CDR3 extends over 11 amino acids. Germline assignment: CDR1 SGHRS and CDR2 YFSETQ. The CDR3 protein is CASSANTEAVF. CDR3 nucleotides: TGCGCCAGCAGCGCGAACACTGAAGCTGTCTTT.

The V and J genes are TRBV6-1 and TRBJ1-5, with 7 bases fitting TRBD1. After removal of 2 bases from V and 0 bases from J, the junction contained 1 base not matched to a gene. The CDR3 extends over 15 amino acids. From germline, CDR1 is MNHNS and CDR2 SASEGT. For the CDR3, the DNA is TGTGCCAGCAGTGAAAGGGGGCTTAGCAATCAGCCCCAGCATTTT. Protein: CASSERGLSNQPQHF.

In this sample, this clonotype turned up a few times. The V call is TRBV12-3 or TRBV12-4, the J call TRBJ1-1, with D possibly TRBD1 on 6 matching bases. The CDR3 contains 14 residues. The V gene lost 8 bases and the J gene lost 5 bases, with 18 bases spanning the gap. The CDR3 loop reads CASLTGFEGTEAFF. The CDR3 nucleotides are TGTGCCAGCCTTACAGGGTTTGAGGGAACTGAAGCTTTCTTT.

This clonotype was found many times. V usage is TRBV5-5 and J usage is TRBJ1-5; D unclear. The CDR3 consists of 13 residues. V was pared by 0 bases and J by 10 bases, with 11 bases between. The germline gives CDR1 SGHKS, CDR2 YYEKEE (reference sequence). CDR3 nucleotides: TGTGCCAGCAGCTTGGCAACAGCCAAACCCCAGCATTTT. Translated: CASSLATAKPQHF.

Only a few counts were recorded for this clonotype. The CDR3 loop is CASRGRTNYGYTF. CDR3 coding DNA: TGTGCCAGCCGAGGGAGGACTAACTATGGCTACACCTTC. The rearrangement links TRBV3-1 to TRBJ1-2; D uncertain. The germline V and J ends were trimmed by 8 bases and 0 bases, with 10 bases remaining between them. The germline V gene has CDR1 LGHDT and CDR2 YNNKEL (reference sequence). CDR3 size: 13 residues. Full variable domain (outside the CDR3, taken from reference TRBV3-1 and TRBJ1-2): DTAVSQTPKYLVTQMGNDKSIKCEQNLGHDTMYWYKQDSKKFLKIMFSYNNKELIINETVPNRFSPKSPDKAHLNLHINSLELGDSAVYFCASRGRTNYGYTFGSGTRLTVV.

This clonotype was picked up a small number of times. The chain recombines TRBV7-2 with TRBJ1-4, with D possibly being TRBD1 (6 bases). This CDR3 spans 14 amino acids. V gave up 5 bases and J gave up 4 bases, with 11 bases separating them. Germline assignment: CDR1 SGHTA and CDR2 FQGNSA. CDR3: CASSQTRGNEKLFF. Written as DNA, the CDR3 is TGTGCCAGCAGCCAAACCAGGGGTAATGAAAAACTGTTTTTT.

This clonotype was counted a few times. The CDR3 bases are TGTGCCAGCCGCCGTCCCGGGGAGGAGACCCAGTACTTC. This encodes CASRRPGEETQYF. The genes are TRBV7-9 and TRBJ2-5; D is possibly TRBD2 (5 bases). The CDR3 is made up of 13 amino acids. CDR1 SEHNR and CDR2 FQNEAQ come from the germline V gene (reference sequence). Trimming removed 8 bases from V and 5 bases from J, with 15 bases in between.

This clonotype was detected only a few times. This chain uses TRBV20-1 with TRBJ1-2; tentative D call: TRBD1 (5 bases). CDR1 is DFQATT and CDR2 is SNEGSKA in the germline V gene (reference sequence). The V end lost 5 bases, the J end lost 2 bases, and 21 bases lay between the germline ends. This CDR3 has 16 amino acids. The CDR3 loop is CSAPTARQRTNYGYTF. The CDR3 bases are TGCAGTGCTCCGACCGCCAGACAGAGAACCAACTATGGCTACACCTTC.

Only a few counts were recorded for this clonotype. The V gene is TRBV6-1, the J gene TRBJ1-2, with D unclear. Trimming shortened V by 6 bases and J by 7 bases, and 9 bases separated the two germline ends. This CDR3 is built from 11 residues. Germline CDR1 reads MNHNS; CDR2 reads SASEGT. Here the CDR3 DNA reads TGTGCCAGCAGCGAGGCGTTTGGCTACACCTTC. Its protein is CASSEAFGYTF.